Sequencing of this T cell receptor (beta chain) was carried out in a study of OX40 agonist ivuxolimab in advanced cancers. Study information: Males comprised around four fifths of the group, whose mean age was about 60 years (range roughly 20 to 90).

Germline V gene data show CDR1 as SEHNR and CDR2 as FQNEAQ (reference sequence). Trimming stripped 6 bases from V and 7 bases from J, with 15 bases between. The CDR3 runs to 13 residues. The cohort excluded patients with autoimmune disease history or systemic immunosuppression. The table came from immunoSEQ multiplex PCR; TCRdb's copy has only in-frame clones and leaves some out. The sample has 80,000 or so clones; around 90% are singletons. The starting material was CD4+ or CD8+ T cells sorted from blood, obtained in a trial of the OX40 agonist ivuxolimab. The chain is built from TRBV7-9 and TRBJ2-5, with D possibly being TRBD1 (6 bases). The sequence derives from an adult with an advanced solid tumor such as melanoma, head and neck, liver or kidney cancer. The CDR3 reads CASRLQGPGTQYF. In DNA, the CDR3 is TGTGCCAGCAGGTTACAGGGCCCGGGGACCCAGTACTTC.